A selection of T cell receptor beta chains follows, all from one sample in a study of T cell responses to AZD1222 COVID-19 vaccine. The data were produced by immunoSEQ multiplex PCR, yet TCRdb's version contains in-frame clones alone and is incomplete. Of some 120,000 clones in the sample, approximately 86% were seen once. The specimen comprised peripheral blood, sampled 28 days after the second AZD1222 dose. Receptor source: an adult who received the AZD1222 COVID-19 vaccine. The CDR3 runs from the conserved cysteine through the conserved F or W. The order of the fields is J gene, D gene, clone size, V gene, CDR3 DNA, CDR3 protein. A D gene is named only where the DNA matches it firmly. The size field is filled for only some rows; it gives once, few, many or a size class.

J: TRBJ2-2
D: NA
size: NA
V: TRBV5-1
DNA: TGCGCCAGCAGCTTGATAGGAGGTTCGAACACCGGGGAGCTGTTTTTT
CDR3: CASSLIGGSNTGELFF

J: TRBJ2-7
D: NA
size: NA
V: TRBV7-9
DNA: TGTGCCAGCAGCGCCTCGTTGTACGAGCAGTACTTC
CDR3: CASSASLYEQYF

J: TRBJ1-1
D: TRBD1
size: NA
V: TRBV12-3/TRBV12-4
DNA: TGTGCCAGCAGTCTCGGGACAGGGCTCGAAGCTTTCTTT
CDR3: CASSLGTGLEAFF

J: TRBJ2-6
D: NA
size: once
V: TRBV20-1
DNA: TGCAGTGCTAGTTTCCAACTAGCTGGGGCCAACGTCCTGACTTTC
CDR3: CSASFQLAGANVLTF

J: TRBJ1-1
D: NA
size: NA
V: TRBV2
DNA: TGTGCCAGCAGCAACGATTGGGGTGAAGCTTTCTTT
CDR3: CASSNDWGEAFF

J: TRBJ2-1
D: TRBD2
size: NA
V: TRBV5-1
DNA: TGCGCCAGCAGCTTGGCCCGCGGGGGATCCTACAATGAGCAGTTCTTC
CDR3: CASSLARGGSYNEQFF

J: TRBJ1-6
D: NA
size: NA
V: TRBV28
DNA: TGTGCCAGCAGGTCCCAGAATTCACCCCTCCACTTT
CDR3: CASRSQNSPLHF

J: TRBJ2-1
D: TRBD2
size: NA
V: TRBV7-8
DNA: TGTGCCAGCAGCTCCGGGACCCTACTAGCGGGTCTTTACAATGAGCAGTTCTTC
CDR3: CASSSGTLLAGLYNEQFF

J: TRBJ2-7
D: TRBD2
size: few
V: TRBV10-2
DNA: TGCGCCAGCAGCTCGGGACTAGCGAGGGAGCAGTACTTC
CDR3: CASSSGLAREQYF

J: TRBJ1-5
D: NA
size: NA
V: TRBV15
DNA: TGTGCCACCAGCAGAGCTCCAGGGGACAATCAGCCCCAGCATTTT
CDR3: CATSRAPGDNQPQHF

J: TRBJ1-5
D: TRBD1
size: few
V: TRBV10-1
DNA: TGCGCCAGCTCCGGGACAGGGGGCAATCAGCCCCAGCATTTT
CDR3: CASSGTGGNQPQHF

J: TRBJ1-5
D: TRBD1
size: NA
V: TRBV13
DNA: TGTGCCAGCAGCTTAGGAGGGGGCGATCAGCCCCAGCATTTT
CDR3: CASSLGGGDQPQHF

J: TRBJ2-2
D: NA
size: NA
V: TRBV9
DNA: TGTGCCAGCAGGGCCACAGGGTCGGGCGGGGAGCTGTTTTTT
CDR3: CASRATGSGGELFF

J: TRBJ1-3
D: TRBD1
size: once
V: TRBV28
DNA: TGTGCCAGCAGTACGACAGGGAGCTCTGGAAACACCATATATTTT
CDR3: CASSTTGSSGNTIYF

J: TRBJ2-2
D: NA
size: NA
V: TRBV6-2/TRBV6-3
DNA: TGTGCCAGCAGTTTAGGGGGGGCCGGGGAGCTGTTTTTT
CDR3: CASSLGGAGELFF

J: TRBJ2-7
D: NA
size: NA
V: TRBV5-3
DNA: TGTGCCAGAAGCTCGACGGGCAACTTAGGCTCCTACGAGCAGTACTTC
CDR3: CARSSTGNLGSYEQYF

J: TRBJ1-1
D: TRBD1
size: NA
V: TRBV11-3
DNA: TGTGCCAGCAGCCGAAGCCAGGGACAGGGCAGGGGGAACACTGAAGCTTTCTTT
CDR3: CASSRSQGQGRGNTEAFF

J: TRBJ2-3
D: NA
size: NA
V: TRBV6-1
DNA: TGTGCCAGCACCAAAAGGAGGGCCTATACAGATACGCAGTATTTT
CDR3: CASTKRRAYTDTQYF

J: TRBJ1-3
D: NA
size: NA
V: TRBV11-2
DNA: TGTGCCAGCAGCTCGACTAGGGGGGGAAACACCATATATTTT
CDR3: CASSSTRGGNTIYF

J: TRBJ1-6
D: NA
size: NA
V: TRBV4-1
DNA: TGCGCCAGCAGCCAAGATCAGCTAAGACACGATGCCTCCTATAATTCACCCCTCCACTTT
CDR3: CASSQDQLRHDASYNSPLHF

J: TRBJ2-7
D: NA
size: once
V: TRBV6-5
DNA: TGTGCCAGCAGCTCGGACGGCTACGAGCAGTACTTC
CDR3: CASSSDGYEQYF

J: TRBJ2-7
D: TRBD2
size: NA
V: TRBV2
DNA: TGTGCCAGCAGTCCCGGGACTAGCGGGGTTAGCTCCTACGAGCAGTACTTC
CDR3: CASSPGTSGVSSYEQYF

J: TRBJ1-3
D: TRBD1
size: NA
V: TRBV6-1
DNA: TGTGCCAGCAGTGACCGGGACAGGGGGACCGCGTCTGGAAACACCATATATTTT
CDR3: CASSDRDRGTASGNTIYF

J: TRBJ1-4
D: NA
size: NA
V: TRBV19
DNA: TGTGCCAGTCGATTGGACCTCCACTCTAATGAAAAACTGTTTTTT
CDR3: CASRLDLHSNEKLFF

J: TRBJ2-5
D: NA
size: NA
V: TRBV15
DNA: TGTGCCACCAGCAGAGGAGGAGGAGAGACCCAGTACTTC
CDR3: CATSRGGGETQYF

J: TRBJ2-2
D: NA
size: NA
V: TRBV7-7
DNA: TGTGCCAGCAGCTTAAGTTCAGGGGTCAACACCGGGGAGCTGTTTTTT
CDR3: CASSLSSGVNTGELFF

J: TRBJ1-6
D: TRBD1
size: NA
V: TRBV13
DNA: TGTGCCAGCAGCTTAGGGGGTCAGGGGGTTTATTCACCCCTCCACTTT
CDR3: CASSLGGQGVYSPLHF

J: TRBJ2-1
D: NA
size: NA
V: TRBV3-1/TRBV3-2
DNA: TGTGCCAGCAGCCCCAATATCGGTCTAGTAAGGTCCTACAATGAGCAGTTCTTC
CDR3: CASSPNIGLVRSYNEQFF

J: TRBJ1-6
D: NA
size: NA
V: TRBV7-9
DNA: TGTGCCAGCAGCTTGCGAGGGGCTAATTCACCCCTCCACTTT
CDR3: CASSLRGANSPLHF

J: TRBJ2-7
D: NA
size: NA
V: TRBV7-8
DNA: TGTTCCAGTACGAGTTACTCCTACGAGCAGTACTTC
CDR3: CSSTSYSYEQYF

J: TRBJ2-2
D: TRBD2
size: NA
V: TRBV10-2
DNA: TGCGCCAGCAGTGGGGGTAGCGGGGTTGCGAACACCGGGGAGCTGTTTTTT
CDR3: CASSGGSGVANTGELFF

J: TRBJ2-1
D: NA
size: NA
V: TRBV29-1
DNA: TGCAGCGTCGGGGGGACAGGTTACAATGAGCAGTTCTTC
CDR3: CSVGGTGYNEQFF

J: TRBJ2-1
D: TRBD1
size: NA
V: TRBV19
DNA: TGTGCCAGTAGTCTACAGGGGGCTGGCAATGAGCAGTTCTTC
CDR3: CASSLQGAGNEQFF

J: TRBJ2-1
D: NA
size: NA
V: TRBV7-9
DNA: TGTGCCAGCGGGCCGGGGCCTAGCTCCTACAATGAGCAGTTCTTC
CDR3: CASGPGPSSYNEQFF

J: TRBJ2-1
D: NA
size: once
V: TRBV6-1
DNA: TGTGCCAGCAGTGAATATCTTGGATCCTACAATGAGCAGTTCTTC
CDR3: CASSEYLGSYNEQFF

J: TRBJ2-3
D: NA
size: NA
V: TRBV6-5
DNA: TGTGCCAGCAGCTCCGGGACCGGGACAGATACGCAGTATTTT
CDR3: CASSSGTGTDTQYF

J: TRBJ1-2
D: NA
size: NA
V: TRBV19
DNA: TGTGCCAGTAGTATAGTTGGCAGTTCCGGCTACACCTTC
CDR3: CASSIVGSSGYTF

J: TRBJ2-1
D: TRBD2
size: NA
V: TRBV5-1
DNA: TGCGCCAGCAGCTTGGGACTAGCGGGGGCCACAACCGAAAATGAGCAGTTCTTC
CDR3: CASSLGLAGATTENEQFF

J: TRBJ1-2
D: NA
size: NA
V: TRBV5-1
DNA: TGCGCCAGCAGCCCCCCCGGGACGGGCAACTATGGCTACACCTTC
CDR3: CASSPPGTGNYGYTF

J: TRBJ1-1
D: NA
size: NA
V: TRBV6-5
DNA: TGTGCCAGCAGTTCGTTCCTGGGGACTGAAGCTTTCTTT
CDR3: CASSSFLGTEAFF

J: TRBJ2-3
D: NA
size: few
V: TRBV5-1
DNA: TGCGCCAGCAGCTTAGACCGCTTCACAGATACGCAGTATTTT
CDR3: CASSLDRFTDTQYF

J: TRBJ2-3
D: NA
size: NA
V: TRBV6-2/TRBV6-3
DNA: TGTGCCAGCACCCCAAGACTACCCACAGATACGCAGTATTTT
CDR3: CASTPRLPTDTQYF

J: TRBJ2-1
D: TRBD2
size: NA
V: TRBV7-8
DNA: TGTGCCAGCAGCTTAGGCCGACTAGCGGGAGACTACAATGAGCAGTTCTTC
CDR3: CASSLGRLAGDYNEQFF

J: TRBJ2-2
D: NA
size: NA
V: TRBV11-1
DNA: TGTGCCAGCAGCTTGGGTCGTTACGGGGAGCTGTTTTTT
CDR3: CASSLGRYGELFF

J: TRBJ1-6
D: NA
size: NA
V: TRBV18
DNA: TGTGCCAGCTCTCCTCTCGACAGCAATTCACCCCTCCACTTT
CDR3: CASSPLDSNSPLHF

J: TRBJ1-4
D: TRBD1
size: NA
V: TRBV5-4
DNA: TGTGCCAGCAGCAACGCAGGGGGCGCGGGAGAAAAACTGTTTTTT
CDR3: CASSNAGGAGEKLFF

J: TRBJ1-1
D: NA
size: once
V: TRBV3-1/TRBV3-2
DNA: TGTGCCAGCAGCCACGGAACTGAAGCTTTCTTT
CDR3: CASSHGTEAFF

J: TRBJ2-3
D: NA
size: NA
V: TRBV11-3
DNA: TGTGCCAGCAGCTCCCCAGGCCAGGGCGGCACAGATACGCAGTATTTT
CDR3: CASSSPGQGGTDTQYF

J: TRBJ2-3
D: TRBD2
size: NA
V: TRBV9
DNA: TGTGCCAGCAGCGTAGTCCCCGGACTAGCGGATACGCAGTATTTT
CDR3: CASSVVPGLADTQYF

J: TRBJ2-5
D: NA
size: few
V: TRBV30
DNA: TGTGCCTGGTGCCCCGGTGGGGGTCAGGAGACCCAGTACTTC
CDR3: CAWCPGGGQETQYF

J: TRBJ2-6
D: TRBD1
size: NA
V: TRBV5-8
DNA: TGTGCCAGCGCCGCAGGACAGGGGTTGACTGGGGCCAACGTCCTGACTTTC
CDR3: CASAAGQGLTGANVLTF

J: TRBJ1-5
D: NA
size: NA
V: TRBV6-5
DNA: TGTGCCAGCAGTTACTCCTCGGATCAGCCCCAGCATTTT
CDR3: CASSYSSDQPQHF

J: TRBJ1-4
D: NA
size: NA
V: TRBV19
DNA: TGTGCCAGTAGCCTACAGTGGGGGACTAATGAAAAACTGTTTTTT
CDR3: CASSLQWGTNEKLFF

J: TRBJ2-7
D: NA
size: NA
V: TRBV15
DNA: TGTGCCACCAGCATTTCCGGGCCCCAGGTGGAGCAGTACTTC
CDR3: CATSISGPQVEQYF

J: TRBJ2-3
D: NA
size: NA
V: TRBV6-5
DNA: TGTGCCAGCCAATATCTACACACAGATACGCAGTATTTT
CDR3: CASQYLHTDTQYF

J: TRBJ2-3
D: TRBD2
size: NA
V: TRBV5-5
DNA: TGTGCCAGCAGCTTGGTCGGGGGGTTTTTCACTAGCACAGATACGCAGTATTTT
CDR3: CASSLVGGFFTSTDTQYF